This TCR beta chain stems from a study of human T cells and chemical hapten exposure. This clonotype was seen a few times. Documented time point: patch test 1, 2 weeks after DPC sensitization. Treatment in this sample: therapeutic diphenylcyclopropenone sensitization with weekly scalp DPC. The library tagged each cDNA molecule with unique molecular identifiers. MiXCR was run by TCRdb on the RACE reads, yielding one entry per CDR3 protein. The sample records 70,000 to 80,000 distinct CDR3 sequences, about 32% being singletons. Trimming shortened V by 6 bases and J by 2 bases, and 16 bases separated the two germline ends. The germline gives CDR1 MDHEN, CDR2 SYDVKM. The CDR3 sequence is 15 residues long.

The source material was whole blood, sampled in connection with sensitization to the hapten diphenylcyclopropenone (DPC). The chain joins TRBV28 to TRBJ1-1; D call uncertain. The TCR comes from a middle-aged man with alopecia areata. Some clones in this sample may be carry-over from other donors' samples. The DNA for the CDR3 is TGTGCCAGCAGCCCGGCCGGACTGACAAACACTGAAGCTTTCTTT. It encodes CASSPAGLTNTEAFF.